This T cell receptor beta chain appears in the sequencing data of a study of CD8 T cells in Susac syndrome. RNA in amounts of about 0.5 to 1 ug was reverse transcribed with random hexamers. Amplification of TCR beta CDR3 across 54 Vbeta and 13 Jbeta was performed with immunoSEQ multiplex PCR. Each CDR3 protein gets one entry after TCRdb re-called the immunoSEQ multiplex PCR reads with MiXCR. Of 160,000 or so distinct CDR3 sequences in the sample, approximately 95% are singletons; the top ten hold about 0.1%. The patients who served as multiple sclerosis controls were treatment-naive and had stable or active relapsing-remitting disease that fulfilled the revised McDonald criteria. With V trimmed by 5 bases and J by 6 bases, 8 bases remained unmatched. CDR1 DFQATT and CDR2 SNEGSKA come from the germline V gene (reference sequence). There are 14 residues in the CDR3.

The clonotype originates from a human donor with multiple sclerosis. Sequences were obtained from CD4+ T cells from PBMCs. V gene TRBV20-1 combines with J gene TRBJ2-1; 9 nucleotides agree with TRBD2. CDR3 sequence reads: CSAGGSGRLNEQFF. Written as DNA, the CDR3 is TGCAGTGCTGGCGGGAGCGGGAGGCTCAATGAGCAGTTCTTC.